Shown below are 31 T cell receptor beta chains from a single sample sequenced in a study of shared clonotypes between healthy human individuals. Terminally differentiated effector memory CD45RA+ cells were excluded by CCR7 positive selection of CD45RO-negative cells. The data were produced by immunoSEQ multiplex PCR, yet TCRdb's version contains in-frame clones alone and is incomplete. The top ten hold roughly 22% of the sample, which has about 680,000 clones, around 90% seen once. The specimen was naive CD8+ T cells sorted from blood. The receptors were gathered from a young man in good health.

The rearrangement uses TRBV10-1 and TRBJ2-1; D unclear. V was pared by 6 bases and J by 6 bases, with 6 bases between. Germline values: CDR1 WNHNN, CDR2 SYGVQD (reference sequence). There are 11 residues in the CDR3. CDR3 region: CASSSGNEQFF. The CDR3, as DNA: TGCGCCAGCAGCAGTGGCAATGAGCAGTTCTTC.

For the CDR3, the DNA is TGTGCCAGCAGCTTTGTCCCGGGGACTAGCGGCACAGATACGCAGTATTTT. It is translated as CASSFVPGTSGTDTQYF. The V gene is TRBV5-6, the J gene TRBJ2-3; 10 bases map to TRBD2. Trimming cost V 2 bases and J 1 base; bases outside gene matches: 7. Germline V CDR1 and CDR2: SGHDT, YYEEEE. This CDR3 spans 17 amino acids.

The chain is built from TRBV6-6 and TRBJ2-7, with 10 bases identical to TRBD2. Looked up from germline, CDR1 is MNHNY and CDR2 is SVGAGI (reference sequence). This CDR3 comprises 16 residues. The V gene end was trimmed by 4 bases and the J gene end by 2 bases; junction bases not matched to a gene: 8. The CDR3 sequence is CASSSLAGVIPYEQYF. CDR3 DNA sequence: TGTGCCAGCAGTTCTCTAGCGGGAGTCATCCCCTACGAGCAGTACTTC.

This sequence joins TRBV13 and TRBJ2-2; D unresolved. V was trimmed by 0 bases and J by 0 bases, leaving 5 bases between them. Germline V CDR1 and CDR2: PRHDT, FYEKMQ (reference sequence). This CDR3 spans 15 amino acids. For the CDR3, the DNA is TGTGCCAGCAGCTTAGGGAATTCGAACACCGGGGAGCTGTTTTTT. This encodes CASSLGNSNTGELFF.

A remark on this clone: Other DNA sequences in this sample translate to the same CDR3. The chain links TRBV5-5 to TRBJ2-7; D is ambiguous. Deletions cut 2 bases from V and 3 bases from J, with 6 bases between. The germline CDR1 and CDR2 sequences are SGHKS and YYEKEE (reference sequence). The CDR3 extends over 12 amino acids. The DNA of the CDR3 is TGTGCCAGCAGCTTCGAAGGCTACGAGCAGTACTTC. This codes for CASSFEGYEQYF.

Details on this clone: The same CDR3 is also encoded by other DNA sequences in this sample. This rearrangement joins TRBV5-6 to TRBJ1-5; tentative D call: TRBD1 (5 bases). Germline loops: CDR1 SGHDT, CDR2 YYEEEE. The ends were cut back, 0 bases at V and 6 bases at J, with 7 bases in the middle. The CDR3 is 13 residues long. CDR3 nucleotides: TGTGCCAGCAGCTTGGGGGGGTTTCAGCCCCAGCATTTT. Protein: CASSLGGFQPQHF. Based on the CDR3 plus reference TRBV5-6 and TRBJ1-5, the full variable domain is DAGVTQSPTHLIKTRGQQVTLRCSPKSGHDTVSWYQQALGQGPQFIFQYYEEEERQRGNFPDRFSGHQFPNYSSELNVNALLLGDSALYLCASSLGGFQPQHFGDGTRLSIL.

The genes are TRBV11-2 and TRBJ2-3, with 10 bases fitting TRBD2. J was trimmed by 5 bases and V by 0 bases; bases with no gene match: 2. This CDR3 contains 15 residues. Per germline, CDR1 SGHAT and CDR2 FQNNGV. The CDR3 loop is CASSLEAGGLDTQYF. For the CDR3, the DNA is TGTGCCAGCAGCTTAGAAGCGGGAGGGTTAGATACGCAGTATTTT.

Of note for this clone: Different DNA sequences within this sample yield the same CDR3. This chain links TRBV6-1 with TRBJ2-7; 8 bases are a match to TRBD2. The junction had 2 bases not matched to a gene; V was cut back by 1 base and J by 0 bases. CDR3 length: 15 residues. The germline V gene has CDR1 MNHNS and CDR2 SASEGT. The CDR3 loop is CASSEGTSGSYEQYF. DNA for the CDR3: TGTGCCAGCAGTGAAGGAACTAGCGGCTCCTACGAGCAGTACTTC.

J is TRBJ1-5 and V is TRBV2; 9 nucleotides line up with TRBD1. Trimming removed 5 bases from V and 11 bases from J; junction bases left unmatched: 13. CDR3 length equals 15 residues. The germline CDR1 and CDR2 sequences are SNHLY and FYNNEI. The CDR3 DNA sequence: TGTGCCAGCAGTTACCCGGGACAGGGCACCGGGGCCCAGCATTTT. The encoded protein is CASSYPGQGTGAQHF.

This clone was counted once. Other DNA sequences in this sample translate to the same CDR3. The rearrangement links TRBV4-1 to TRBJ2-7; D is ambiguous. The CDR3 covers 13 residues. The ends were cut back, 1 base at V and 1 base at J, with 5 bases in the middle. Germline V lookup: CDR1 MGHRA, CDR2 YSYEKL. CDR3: CASSQGPSYEQYF. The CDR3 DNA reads TGCGCCAGCAGCCAAGGACCATCCTACGAGCAGTACTTC.

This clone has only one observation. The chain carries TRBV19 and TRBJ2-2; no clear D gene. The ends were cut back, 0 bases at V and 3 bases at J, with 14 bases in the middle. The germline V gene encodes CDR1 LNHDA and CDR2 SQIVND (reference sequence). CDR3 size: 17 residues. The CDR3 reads CASSIDVVTGHTGELFF. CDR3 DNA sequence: TGTGCCAGTAGTATAGATGTCGTGACGGGTCACACCGGGGAGCTGTTTTTT.

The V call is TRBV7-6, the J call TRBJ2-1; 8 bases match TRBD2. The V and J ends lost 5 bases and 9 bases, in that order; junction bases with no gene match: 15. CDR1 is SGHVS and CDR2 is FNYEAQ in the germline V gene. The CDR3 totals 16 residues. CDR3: CASSRIGEREISEQFF. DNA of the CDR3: TGTGCCAGCAGCCGCATCGGTGAGCGGGAGATAAGTGAGCAGTTCTTC.

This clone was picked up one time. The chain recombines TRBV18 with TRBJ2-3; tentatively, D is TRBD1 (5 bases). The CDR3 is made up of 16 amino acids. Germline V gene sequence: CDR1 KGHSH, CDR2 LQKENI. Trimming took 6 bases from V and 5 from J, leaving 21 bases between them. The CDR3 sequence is CASSHKEETGIDTQYF. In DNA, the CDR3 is TGTGCCAGCTCCCATAAGGAAGAAACAGGTATAGATACGCAGTATTTT.

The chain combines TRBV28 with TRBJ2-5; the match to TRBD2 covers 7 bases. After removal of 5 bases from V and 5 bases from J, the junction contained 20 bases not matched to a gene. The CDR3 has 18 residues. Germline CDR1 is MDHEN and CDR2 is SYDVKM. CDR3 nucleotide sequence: TGTGCCAGCAGTAATAAAGGACGGGAGGACGGCTGGTTGGAGACCCAGTACTTC. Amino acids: CASSNKGREDGWLETQYF.

The DNA of the CDR3 is TGTGCCAGCAGCTTATGGGACCCGGGAGTCTACGAGCAGTACTTC. Its translation: CASSLWDPGVYEQYF. This chain uses TRBV7-9 with TRBJ2-7, with D perhaps TRBD2 (6 bases). This CDR3 is built from 15 residues. The V end was cut by 2 bases, the J end by 3 bases, with 14 bases between. CDR1 and CDR2 from the germline V gene are SEHNR and FQNEAQ (reference sequence).

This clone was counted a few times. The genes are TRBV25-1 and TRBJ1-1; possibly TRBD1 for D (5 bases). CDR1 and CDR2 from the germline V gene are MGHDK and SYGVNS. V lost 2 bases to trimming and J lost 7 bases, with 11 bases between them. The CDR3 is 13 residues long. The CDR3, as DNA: TGTGCCAGCAGTGAAATGGGGCAGGGTGAAGCTTTCTTT. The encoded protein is CASSEMGQGEAFF.

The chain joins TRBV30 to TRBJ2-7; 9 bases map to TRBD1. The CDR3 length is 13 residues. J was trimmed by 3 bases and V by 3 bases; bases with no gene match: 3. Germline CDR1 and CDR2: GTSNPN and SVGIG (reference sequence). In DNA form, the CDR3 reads TGTGCCTGGAGCAGACAGGGGGGCTACGAGCAGTACTTC. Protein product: CAWSRQGGYEQYF.

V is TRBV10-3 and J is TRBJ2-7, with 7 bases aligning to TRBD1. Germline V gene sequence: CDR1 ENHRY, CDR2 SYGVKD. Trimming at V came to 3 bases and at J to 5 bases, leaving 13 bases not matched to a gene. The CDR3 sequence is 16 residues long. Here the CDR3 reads CAISDPMTGNLDEQYF. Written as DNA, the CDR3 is TGTGCCATCAGTGACCCGATGACAGGGAATCTCGACGAGCAGTACTTC.

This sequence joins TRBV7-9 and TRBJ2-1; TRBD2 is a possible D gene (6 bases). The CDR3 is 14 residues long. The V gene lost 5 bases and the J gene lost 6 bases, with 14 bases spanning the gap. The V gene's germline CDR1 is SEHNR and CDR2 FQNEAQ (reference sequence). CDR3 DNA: TGTGCCAGCAGCGTCCGGGACTCACTCAATGAGCAGTTCTTC. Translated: CASSVRDSLNEQFF.

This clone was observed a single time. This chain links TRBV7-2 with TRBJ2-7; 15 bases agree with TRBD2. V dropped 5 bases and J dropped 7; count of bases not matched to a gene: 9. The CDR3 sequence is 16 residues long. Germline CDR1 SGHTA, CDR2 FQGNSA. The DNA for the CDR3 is TGTGCCAGCAGCCCGCGGACTAGCGGGAGGGCCGTTGAGCAGTACTTC. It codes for CASSPRTSGRAVEQYF.

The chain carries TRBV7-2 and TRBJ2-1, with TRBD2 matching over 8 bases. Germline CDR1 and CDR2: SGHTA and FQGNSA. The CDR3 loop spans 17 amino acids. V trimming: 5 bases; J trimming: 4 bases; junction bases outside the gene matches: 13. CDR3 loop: CASSTNRLAHSYNEQFF. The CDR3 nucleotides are TGTGCCAGCAGCACCAACCGACTAGCGCATAGTTACAATGAGCAGTTCTTC. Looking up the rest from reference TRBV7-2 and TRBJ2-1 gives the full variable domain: GAGVSQSPSNKVTEKGKDVELRCDPISGHTALYWYRQSLGQGLEFLIYFQGNSAPDKSGLPSDRFSAERTGGSVSTLTIQRTQQEDSAVYLCASSTNRLAHSYNEQFFGPGTRLTVL.

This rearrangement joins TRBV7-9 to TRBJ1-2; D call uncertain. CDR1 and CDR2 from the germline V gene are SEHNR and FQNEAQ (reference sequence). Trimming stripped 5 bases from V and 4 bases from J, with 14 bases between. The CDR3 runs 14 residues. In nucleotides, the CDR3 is TGTGCCAGCAGCGCAGGAGCCCGCTCCTATGGCTACACCTTC. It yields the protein CASSAGARSYGYTF.

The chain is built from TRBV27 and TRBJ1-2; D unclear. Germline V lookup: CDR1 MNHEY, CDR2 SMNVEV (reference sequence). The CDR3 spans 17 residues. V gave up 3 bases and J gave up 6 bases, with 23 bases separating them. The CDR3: CASSFSRSGGGNNGYTF. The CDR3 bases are TGTGCCAGCAGTTTTAGTAGGTCCGGCGGAGGCAATAATGGCTACACCTTC.

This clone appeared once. The CDR3 DNA reads TGCGCCAGCAGCCACGTTTCCGGTTTGGAGAACACTGAAGCTTTCTTT. Encoded protein: CASSHVSGLENTEAFF. The chain has TRBV4-3 and TRBJ1-1; D unclear. Germline loops: CDR1 LGHNA, CDR2 YSLEER. The CDR3 covers 16 residues. With 3 bases removed from V and 1 base from J, the gap between germline ends came to 15 bases.

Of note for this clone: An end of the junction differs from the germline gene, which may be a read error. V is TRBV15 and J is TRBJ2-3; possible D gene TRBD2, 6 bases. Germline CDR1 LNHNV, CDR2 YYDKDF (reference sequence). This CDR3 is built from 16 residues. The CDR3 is CATSRELASGTDTQYF. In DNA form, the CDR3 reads TGTGCCACCAGCCGAGAGCTAGCTAGCGGCACAGATACGCAGTATTTT.

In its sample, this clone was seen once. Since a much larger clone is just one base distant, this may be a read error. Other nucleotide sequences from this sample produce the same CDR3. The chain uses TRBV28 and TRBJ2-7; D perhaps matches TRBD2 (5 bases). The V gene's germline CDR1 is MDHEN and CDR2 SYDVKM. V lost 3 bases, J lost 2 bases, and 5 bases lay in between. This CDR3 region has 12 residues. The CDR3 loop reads CASSFGTYEQYF. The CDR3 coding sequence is TGTGCCAGCAGTTTCGGGACCTACGAGCAGTACTTC. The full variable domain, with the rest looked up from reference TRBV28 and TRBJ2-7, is DVKVTQSSRYLVKRTGEKVFLECVQDMDHENMFWYRQDPGLGLRLIYFSYDVKMKEKGDIPEGYSVSREKKERFSLILESASTNQTSMYLCASSFGTYEQYFGPGTRLTVT.

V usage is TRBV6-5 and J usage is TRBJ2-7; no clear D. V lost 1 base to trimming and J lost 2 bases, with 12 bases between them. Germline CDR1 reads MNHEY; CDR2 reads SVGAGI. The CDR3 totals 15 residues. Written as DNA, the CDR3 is TGTGCCAGCAGTTACTATCAACGAACAACCTACGAGCAGTACTTC. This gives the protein CASSYYQRTTYEQYF.

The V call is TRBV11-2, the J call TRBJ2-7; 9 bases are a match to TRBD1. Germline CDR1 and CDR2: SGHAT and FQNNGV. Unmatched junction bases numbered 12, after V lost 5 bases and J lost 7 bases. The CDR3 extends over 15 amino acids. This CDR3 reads CASSPPGQGVEEQYF. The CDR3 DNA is TGTGCCAGCAGCCCGCCGGGACAGGGTGTGGAGGAGCAGTACTTC.

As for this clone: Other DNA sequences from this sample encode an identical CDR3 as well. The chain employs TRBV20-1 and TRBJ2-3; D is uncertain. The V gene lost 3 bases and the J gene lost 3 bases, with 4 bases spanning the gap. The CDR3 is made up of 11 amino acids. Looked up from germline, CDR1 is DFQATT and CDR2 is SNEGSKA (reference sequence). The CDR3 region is CSARGTDTQYF. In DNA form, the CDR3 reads TGCAGTGCTAGGGGTACAGATACGCAGTATTTT.

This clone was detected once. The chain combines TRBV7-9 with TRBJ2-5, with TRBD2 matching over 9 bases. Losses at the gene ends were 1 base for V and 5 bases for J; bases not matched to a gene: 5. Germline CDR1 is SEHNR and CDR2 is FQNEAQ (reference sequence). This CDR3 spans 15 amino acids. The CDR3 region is CASSLGLAGLETQYF. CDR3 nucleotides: TGTGCCAGCAGCTTAGGGCTAGCGGGGTTGGAGACCCAGTACTTC.

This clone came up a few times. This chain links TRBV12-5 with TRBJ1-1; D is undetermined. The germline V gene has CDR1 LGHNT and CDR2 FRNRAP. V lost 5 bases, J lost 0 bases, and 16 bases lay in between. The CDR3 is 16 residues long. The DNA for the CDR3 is TGTGCTAGTGGTCCAACCGAACCGAGCATGAACACTGAAGCTTTCTTT. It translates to CASGPTEPSMNTEAFF.